The clone carrying this TCR beta chain was recorded at least ten times. What it binds is not known. The trim removed 5 bases at V and 1 base at J, leaving 6 bases unmatched. Per germline, CDR1 MDHEN and CDR2 SYDVKM. The CDR3 sequence is 15 residues long. The sample originates from a study of early T cells in non-severe SARS-CoV-2 infection. Study-wide background: Sequencing targeted bulk RNA from unsorted whole blood, leaving chains unpaired.

Overall study results and limits: Sequences matched to VDJdb favored anti-spike CD8 responses, while private and CD4 specificities were missed.

Individual cDNA molecules each received unique molecular identifiers attached to them. MiXCR, applied by TCRdb to the 5' RACE reads, yields one record per CDR3 protein. The sample contains tens of thousands of distinct CDR3 sequences, about 4% of which appear only once. The TCR sequence derives from an adult who was a healthcare worker with PCR-confirmed SARS-CoV-2 infection or an uninfected control (not recorded which). Sequencing was done on a sample of whole blood. V gene TRBV28 combines with J gene TRBJ2-3, with 7 nucleotides matching TRBD1. The CDR3 region is CASSRGGAGTDTQYF. Here the CDR3 DNA reads TGTGCCAGCAGTCGAGGGGGCGCGGGCACAGATACGCAGTATTTT.